This is a list of T cell receptor beta chains from one sample in a study of blood T cells in healthy people across ages. TCRdb recomputed calls from the 5' RACE reads with MiXCR, one row per CDR3 protein. This repertoire shows hundreds of thousands of distinct CDR3 sequences, under 55% found once; its top ten account for around 25%. Sequenced: blood. These receptors were obtained from a man at least 80 years old in good health. Both conserved end residues are part of each CDR3. Each record gives: V gene, D gene, J gene, clone size, CDR3 protein, CDR3 DNA. D genes are given only for firm matches. The size entry is marked missing in some rows and otherwise reads once, few, many or a size class.

v_call: TRBV2
d_call: TRBD1
j_call: TRBJ1-2
clone_size: NA
cdr3_aa: CASSAGTGTDYGYTF
cdr3_nt: TGTGCCAGCAGCGCCGGGACAGGAACTGACTATGGCTACACCTTC

v_call: TRBV12-3/TRBV12-4
d_call: NA
j_call: TRBJ2-2
clone_size: NA
cdr3_aa: CASARTFTTGELFF
cdr3_nt: TGTGCCAGCGCCCGGACCTTCACCACCGGGGAGCTGTTTTTT

v_call: TRBV9
d_call: TRBD1
j_call: TRBJ1-1
clone_size: NA
cdr3_aa: CASSGQGGVTEAFF
cdr3_nt: TGTGCCAGCAGCGGACAGGGGGGGGTCACTGAAGCTTTCTTT

v_call: TRBV2
d_call: NA
j_call: TRBJ2-1
clone_size: NA
cdr3_aa: CASSEADEQFF
cdr3_nt: TGTGCCAGCAGTGAAGCGGATGAGCAGTTCTTC

v_call: TRBV20-1
d_call: TRBD2
j_call: TRBJ2-7
clone_size: few
cdr3_aa: CSARGEGVGRSYEQYF
cdr3_nt: TGCAGTGCTAGAGGAGAAGGGGTCGGGAGGTCCTACGAGCAGTACTTC

v_call: TRBV3-1
d_call: NA
j_call: TRBJ1-5
clone_size: NA
cdr3_aa: CASSQGAGPNQPQHF
cdr3_nt: TGTGCCAGCAGCCAAGGGGCAGGGCCCAATCAGCCCCAGCATTTT

v_call: TRBV4-1
d_call: TRBD1
j_call: TRBJ1-1
clone_size: NA
cdr3_aa: CASSETGAGNTEAFF
cdr3_nt: TGCGCCAGCAGCGAGACAGGGGCGGGCAACACTGAAGCTTTCTTT

v_call: TRBV6-6
d_call: TRBD1
j_call: TRBJ2-7
clone_size: few
cdr3_aa: CASMAGDRDGYEQYF
cdr3_nt: TGTGCCAGCATGGCCGGAGACAGGGATGGATATGAGCAGTACTTC

v_call: TRBV30
d_call: NA
j_call: TRBJ2-1
clone_size: few
cdr3_aa: CAWRGPSEQFF
cdr3_nt: TGTGCCTGGAGGGGTCCTAGTGAGCAGTTCTTC

v_call: TRBV7-2
d_call: TRBD1
j_call: TRBJ2-3
clone_size: NA
cdr3_aa: CAGSLGGQGARDTQYF
cdr3_nt: TGTGCCGGCAGCTTAGGTGGGCAGGGGGCGAGAGATACGCAGTATTTT

v_call: TRBV12-3/TRBV12-4
d_call: TRBD1
j_call: TRBJ1-1
clone_size: NA
cdr3_aa: CASSPNRGGETEAFF
cdr3_nt: TGTGCCAGCAGTCCGAACAGGGGAGGGGAGACTGAAGCTTTCTTT